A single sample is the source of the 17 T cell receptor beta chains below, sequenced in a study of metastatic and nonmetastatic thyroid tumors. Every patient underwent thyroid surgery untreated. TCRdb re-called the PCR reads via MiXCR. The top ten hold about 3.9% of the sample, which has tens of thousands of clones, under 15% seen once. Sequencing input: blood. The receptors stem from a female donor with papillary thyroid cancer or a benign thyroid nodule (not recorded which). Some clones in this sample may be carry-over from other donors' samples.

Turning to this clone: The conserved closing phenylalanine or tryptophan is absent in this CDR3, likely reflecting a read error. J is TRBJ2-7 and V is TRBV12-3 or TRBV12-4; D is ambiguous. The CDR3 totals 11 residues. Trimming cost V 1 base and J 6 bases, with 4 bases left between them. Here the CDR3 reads CASSLGCEQYL. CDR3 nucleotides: TGTGCCAGCAGTTTAGGCTGCGAGCAGTACCTC.

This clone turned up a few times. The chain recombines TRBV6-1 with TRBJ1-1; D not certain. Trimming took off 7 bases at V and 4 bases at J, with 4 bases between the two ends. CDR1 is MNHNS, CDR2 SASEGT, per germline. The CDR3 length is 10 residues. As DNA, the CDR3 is TGTGCCAGCACTGCCACTGAAGCTTTCTTT. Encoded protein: CASTATEAFF.

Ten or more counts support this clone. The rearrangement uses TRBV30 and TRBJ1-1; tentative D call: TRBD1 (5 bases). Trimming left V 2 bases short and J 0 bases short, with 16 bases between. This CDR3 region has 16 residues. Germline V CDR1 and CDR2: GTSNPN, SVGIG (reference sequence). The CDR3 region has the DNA TGTGCCTGGAGTAGGTGGGGGGGGTCCATGAACACTGAAGCTTTCTTT. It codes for CAWSRWGGSMNTEAFF.

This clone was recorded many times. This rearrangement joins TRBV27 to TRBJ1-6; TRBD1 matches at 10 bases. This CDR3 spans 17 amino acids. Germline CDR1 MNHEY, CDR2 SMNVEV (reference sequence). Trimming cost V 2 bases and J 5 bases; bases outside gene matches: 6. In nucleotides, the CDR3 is TGTGCCAGCAGTTTAAGGCTCGGGACAGGGGATAATTCACCCCTCCACTTT. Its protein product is CASSLRLGTGDNSPLHF.

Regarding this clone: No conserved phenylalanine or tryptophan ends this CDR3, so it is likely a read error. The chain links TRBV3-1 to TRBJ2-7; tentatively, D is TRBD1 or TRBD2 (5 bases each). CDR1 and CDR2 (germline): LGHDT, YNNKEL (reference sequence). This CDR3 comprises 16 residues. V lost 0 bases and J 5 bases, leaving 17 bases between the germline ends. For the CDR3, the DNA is TGTGCCAGCAGCCAAGATCTAGGGAAGGGGACGAACGAGCAGTACTCC. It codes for CASSQDLGKGTNEQYS.

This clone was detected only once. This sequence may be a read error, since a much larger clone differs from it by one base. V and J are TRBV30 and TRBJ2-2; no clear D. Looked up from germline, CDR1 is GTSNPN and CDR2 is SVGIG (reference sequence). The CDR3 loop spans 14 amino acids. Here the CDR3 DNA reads TGTACCTGGAGTGTAGTTGGCCAAACCGGGGAGCTGTTTTTT. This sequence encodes CTWSVVGQTGELFF.

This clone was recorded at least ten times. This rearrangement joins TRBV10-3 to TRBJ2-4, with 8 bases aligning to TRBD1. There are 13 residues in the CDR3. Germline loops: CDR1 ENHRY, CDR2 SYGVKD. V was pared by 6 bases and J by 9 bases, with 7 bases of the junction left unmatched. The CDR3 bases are TGTGCCATCAGCCTGGACAGGGCAAGCATTCAGTACTTC. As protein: CAISLDRASIQYF.

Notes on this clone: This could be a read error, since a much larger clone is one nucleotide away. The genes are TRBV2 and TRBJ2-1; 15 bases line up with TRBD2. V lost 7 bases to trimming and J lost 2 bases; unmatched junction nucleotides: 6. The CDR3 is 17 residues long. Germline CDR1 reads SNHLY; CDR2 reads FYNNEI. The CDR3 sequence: CASKWTSGGETYNEQFF. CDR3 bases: TGTGCCAGCAAATGGACTAGCGGGGGGGAAACCTACAATGAGCAGTTCTTC.

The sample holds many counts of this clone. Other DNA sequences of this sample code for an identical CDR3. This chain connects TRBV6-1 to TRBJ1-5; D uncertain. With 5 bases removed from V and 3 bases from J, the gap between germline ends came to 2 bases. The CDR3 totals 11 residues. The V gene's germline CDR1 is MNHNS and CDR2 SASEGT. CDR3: CASSFNQPQHF. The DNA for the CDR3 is TGTGCCAGCAGTTTCAATCAGCCCCAGCATTTT.

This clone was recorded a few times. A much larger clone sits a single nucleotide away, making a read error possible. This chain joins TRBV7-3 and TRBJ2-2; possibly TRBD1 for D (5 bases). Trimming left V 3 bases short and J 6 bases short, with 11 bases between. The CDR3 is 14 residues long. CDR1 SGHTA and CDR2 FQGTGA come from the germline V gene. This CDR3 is CASSFDRDAGELFF. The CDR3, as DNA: TGTGCCAGCAGCTTCGACAGAGACGCCGGGGAGCTGTTTTTT.

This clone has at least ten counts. Here the CDR3 DNA reads TGCAGTGCTAGGTCCGTGGGGGAGCAGTACTTC. Its translation: CSARSVGEQYF. The rearrangement uses TRBV20-1 and TRBJ2-7; unclear D gene. V lost 3 bases and J lost 7, with 10 bases in between. The CDR3 has 11 amino acids. Germline CDR1 DFQATT, CDR2 SNEGSKA (reference sequence).

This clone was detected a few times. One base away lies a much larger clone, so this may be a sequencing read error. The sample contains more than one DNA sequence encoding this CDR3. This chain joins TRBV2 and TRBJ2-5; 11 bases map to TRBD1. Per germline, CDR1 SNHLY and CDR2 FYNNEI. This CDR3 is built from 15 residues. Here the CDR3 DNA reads TGTGCCAGCAGTGCGGACAGGGGGCGGGCAGAGACCCAGTACTTT. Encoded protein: CASSADRGRAETQYF.

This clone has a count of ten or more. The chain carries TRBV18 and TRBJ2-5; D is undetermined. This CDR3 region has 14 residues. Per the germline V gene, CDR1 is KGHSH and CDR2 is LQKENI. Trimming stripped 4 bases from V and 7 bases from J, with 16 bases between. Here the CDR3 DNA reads TGTGCCAGCTCACGCGCAAGGGCCGGTGGGACCCAGTACTTC. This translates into CASSRARAGGTQYF.

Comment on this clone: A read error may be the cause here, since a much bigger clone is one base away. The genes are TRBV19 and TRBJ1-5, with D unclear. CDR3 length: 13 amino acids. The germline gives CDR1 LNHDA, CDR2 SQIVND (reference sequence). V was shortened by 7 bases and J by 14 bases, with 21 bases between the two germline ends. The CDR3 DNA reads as TGTGCCAGTATCAAAGGTCCAGCTTCAGCCAAGCATTTT. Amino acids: CASIKGPASAKHF.

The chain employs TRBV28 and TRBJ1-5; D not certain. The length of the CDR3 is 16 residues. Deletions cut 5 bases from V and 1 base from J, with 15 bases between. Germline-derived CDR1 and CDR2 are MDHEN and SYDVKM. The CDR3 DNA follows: TGTGCCAGCAGTGCGGGTGTGGAGACAAGCAATCAGCCCCAGCATTTT. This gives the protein CASSAGVETSNQPQHF.

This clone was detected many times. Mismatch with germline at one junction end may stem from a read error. The CDR3 loop is CTSSSHPGGSYEQYF. The CDR3 coding sequence is TGTACCAGCAGTAGCCACCCAGGGGGCTCCTACGAGCAGTACTTC. The chain has TRBV27 and TRBJ2-7; TRBD1 matches at 7 bases. The CDR3 has 15 amino acids. Looked up from germline, CDR1 is MNHEY and CDR2 is SMNVEV (reference sequence).

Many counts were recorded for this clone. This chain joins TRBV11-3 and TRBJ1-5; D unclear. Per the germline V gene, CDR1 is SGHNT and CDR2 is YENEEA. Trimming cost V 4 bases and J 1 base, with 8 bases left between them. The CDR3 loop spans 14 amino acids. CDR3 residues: CASSWHGSNQPQHF. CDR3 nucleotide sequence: TGTGCCAGCAGCTGGCACGGGAGCAATCAGCCCCAGCATTTT.